Below are 24 T cell receptor beta chains sequenced from a single sample in a study of post-analysis software for immune sequencing data. Their recognized antigens are unknown. Notes on the study in general: Five TRBV segments, including TRBV5-6, TRBV5-1 and TRBV20-1, were more frequent in patients than controls.

TCR beta cDNA libraries had unique molecular identifiers. TCRdb reprocessed the PCR reads with MiXCR, giving one entry per CDR3 protein. The repertoire holds 350,000 to 450,000 distinct CDR3 sequences, around a third seen once, with over 10% in the top ten. What was sequenced was blood. The receptor set was obtained from a girl between 10 and 17 years old with multiple sclerosis.

The chain is built from TRBV10-2 and TRBJ1-5; D gene uncertain. Germline V lookup: CDR1 WSHSY, CDR2 SAAADI. V shed 4 bases and J shed 1 base, with 5 bases lying between them. There are 13 residues in the CDR3. The DNA for the CDR3 is TGCGCCAGCAGTGTGTGGAGCAATCAGCCCCAGCATTTT. The encoded protein is CASSVWSNQPQHF.

This clonotype was seen more than once but under ten times. CDR3 protein: CAISVSENQPQHF. In nucleotides, the CDR3 is TGTGCCATCAGTGTGTCGGAAAATCAGCCCCAGCATTTT. V and J are TRBV10-3 and TRBJ1-5; D unclear. Germline assignment: CDR1 ENHRY and CDR2 SYGVKD. The CDR3 has 13 amino acids. Trimming pared 4 bases from V and 4 bases from J, leaving 8 bases between.

CDR3 residues: CSVESGDGYTF. In nucleotides, the CDR3 is TGCAGCGTTGAAAGTGGCGATGGCTACACCTTC. The chain is built from TRBV29-1 and TRBJ1-2; no clear D gene. Germline V gives CDR1 SQVTM, CDR2 ANQGSEA. The CDR3 extends over 11 amino acids. The V gene lost 2 bases and the J gene lost 6 bases, with 7 bases spanning the gap.

This clonotype was detected a few times. The chain employs TRBV4-1 and TRBJ2-4; tentatively, D is TRBD2 (5 bases). Germline-derived CDR1 and CDR2 are MGHRA and YSYEKL. V lost 4 bases, J lost 0 bases, and 16 bases lay in between. The CDR3 sequence is 17 residues long. This CDR3 is CASSLGRVRGAKNIQYF. CDR3 nucleotide sequence: TGCGCCAGCAGCCTGGGTCGCGTCCGGGGAGCCAAAAACATTCAGTACTTC.

The sample holds a few counts of this clonotype. This chain uses TRBV12-3 or TRBV12-4 with TRBJ1-4, with D possibly TRBD1 on 5 matching bases. Trimming took 7 bases from V and 4 from J, leaving 13 bases between them. The CDR3 extends over 14 amino acids. This chain's CDR3 is CASTFAGFNEKLFF. Here the CDR3 DNA reads TGTGCCAGCACATTTGCAGGGTTTAATGAAAAACTGTTTTTT.

This clonotype appeared a few times. The genes are TRBV18 and TRBJ2-7; TRBD2 aligns across 7 bases. The CDR3 is made up of 13 amino acids. The germline V gene encodes CDR1 KGHSH and CDR2 LQKENI. Losses at the gene ends were 2 bases for V and 7 bases for J; bases not matched to a gene: 5. Here the CDR3 reads CASSPSGGREQYF. DNA of the CDR3: TGTGCCAGCTCACCATCGGGGGGTCGAGAGCAGTACTTC.

This chain links TRBV20-1 with TRBJ1-2; 7 bases are a match to TRBD1. The V segment lost 7 bases and the J segment 3 bases; nucleotides outside the gene matches: 8. The germline V gene encodes CDR1 DFQATT and CDR2 SNEGSKA (reference sequence). The CDR3 spans 13 residues. CDR3 coding DNA: TGCAGTGATAGGAAAGGGGGCGACTATGGCTACACCTTC. Translating gives CSDRKGGDYGYTF.

The rearrangement joins TRBV20-1 to TRBJ2-1, with D uncertain. There are 15 residues in the CDR3. Trimming pared 0 bases from V and 0 bases from J, leaving 9 bases between. CDR1 and CDR2 (germline): DFQATT, SNEGSKA (reference sequence). The CDR3 nucleotides read TGCAGTGCTAGAGAGGCGCAGAACTCCTACAATGAGCAGTTCTTC. It codes for CSAREAQNSYNEQFF.

This sequence joins TRBV6-5 and TRBJ2-4; D remains ambiguous. Germline lookup yields CDR1 MNHEY and CDR2 SVGAGI. The CDR3 contains 15 residues. V lost 6 bases to trimming and J lost 6 bases, with 18 bases between them. CDR3 sequence: CASRAGRSLANIQYF. The CDR3 nucleotides read TGTGCCAGCAGGGCTGGACGGAGTCTGGCAAACATTCAGTACTTC.

This chain uses TRBV5-1 with TRBJ1-2, with a tentative D call TRBD1 (6 bases). The length of the CDR3 is 17 residues. Germline CDR1 is SGHRS and CDR2 is YFSETQ. Trimming pared 0 bases from V and 1 base from J, leaving 16 bases between. CDR3: CASSLGRVDSFNYGYTF. In nucleotides, the CDR3 is TGCGCCAGCAGCTTGGGCCGGGTGGACAGTTTTAACTATGGCTACACCTTC.

The V gene is TRBV15, the J gene TRBJ1-4; the D gene is possibly TRBD1 (5 bases). The CDR3 runs 15 residues. V was clipped by 0 bases and J by 5 bases, with 10 bases between them. Germline assignment: CDR1 LNHNV and CDR2 YYDKDF (reference sequence). CDR3 amino acids: CATSRDFGGNEKLFF. Here the CDR3 DNA reads TGTGCCACCAGCAGAGATTTCGGGGGGAATGAAAAACTGTTTTTT.

A few counts support this clonotype. This rearrangement joins TRBV5-5 to TRBJ2-1, with a tentative D call TRBD2 (6 bases). The CDR3 contains 14 residues. The germline V gene has CDR1 SGHKS and CDR2 YYEKEE (reference sequence). The ends were cut back, 4 bases at V and 9 bases at J, with 17 bases in the middle. As DNA, the CDR3 is TGTGCCAGCAGCATAGCGGCGGGCGAGGTTGAGCAGTTCTTC. Its translation is CASSIAAGEVEQFF.

The chain uses TRBV25-1 and TRBJ2-3; 10 nucleotides line up with TRBD1. Unmatched junction bases numbered 2, after V lost 6 bases and J lost 2 bases. This CDR3 comprises 14 residues. Germline CDR1 reads MGHDK; CDR2 reads SYGVNS. The CDR3 here is CASRGQGITDTQYF. The DNA of the CDR3 is TGTGCCAGCAGGGGACAGGGGATCACAGATACGCAGTATTTT.

This clonotype appeared a few times. The CDR3 nucleotides are TGTGCCAGCACCCGGACAGATTATCCAGATACGCAGTATTTT. Its protein product is CASTRTDYPDTQYF. V gene TRBV12-3 or TRBV12-4 combines with J gene TRBJ2-3; weak D call: TRBD1 (6 bases). V lost 7 bases and J 4 bases, leaving 15 bases between the germline ends. This CDR3 spans 14 amino acids.

This clonotype was counted a few times. This chain links TRBV24-1 with TRBJ2-3; D perhaps matches TRBD2 (6 bases). The CDR3 contains 17 residues. Germline lookup yields CDR1 KGHDR and CDR2 SFDVKD. V was shortened by 3 bases and J by 3 bases, with 18 bases between the two germline ends. For the CDR3, the DNA is TGTGCCACCAGTGATACTGGGACTGCGGGCAGGACAGATACGCAGTATTTT. Amino acids: CATSDTGTAGRTDTQYF.

This clonotype was detected only a few times. The chain combines TRBV2 with TRBJ2-5, with 11 bases matching TRBD1. The trim removed 7 bases at V and 7 bases at J, leaving 5 bases unmatched. Looked up from germline, CDR1 is SNHLY and CDR2 is FYNNEI. CDR3 length equals 13 residues. The CDR3 here is CASNNGQGATQYF. The CDR3 DNA reads as TGTGCCAGCAACAACGGACAGGGGGCGACCCAGTACTTC.

V usage is TRBV7-9 and J usage is TRBJ2-3, with 9 bases lining up with TRBD1. The CDR3 consists of 17 residues. The V gene end was trimmed by 0 bases and the J gene end by 4 bases; junction bases not matched to a gene: 8. The germline CDR1 and CDR2 sequences are SEHNR and FQNEAQ (reference sequence). The CDR3 DNA sequence: TGTGCCAGCAGCTTAGCGTGGGACAGGGCGGTCGCAGATACGCAGTATTTT. It is translated as CASSLAWDRAVADTQYF.

This clonotype was picked up a small number of times. The chain links TRBV4-1 to TRBJ2-4; the match to TRBD2 covers 13 bases. V gave up 3 bases and J gave up 4 bases; unmatched junction bases: 12. The germline V gene encodes CDR1 MGHRA and CDR2 YSYEKL. The CDR3 loop spans 19 amino acids. CDR3 in amino acids: CASSQSEVTSGGSKNIQYF. Written as DNA, the CDR3 is TGCGCCAGCAGCCAGTCCGAAGTGACTAGCGGGGGGTCGAAAAACATTCAGTACTTC.

The V call is TRBV12-3 or TRBV12-4, the J call TRBJ2-7; 11 bases align to TRBD2. The CDR3 spans 17 residues. Losses at the gene ends were 3 bases for V and 4 bases for J; bases not matched to a gene: 11. CDR3 sequence: CASSFRGSGRVGYEQYF. The CDR3 DNA sequence: TGTGCCAGCAGTTTCAGGGGTAGCGGGAGGGTCGGTTACGAGCAGTACTTC.

The chain has TRBV6-4 and TRBJ1-1, with D perhaps matching TRBD1 (5 bases). Per the germline V gene, CDR1 is MRHNA and CDR2 is SNTAGT. The CDR3 loop spans 15 amino acids. Trimming pared 6 bases from V and 2 bases from J, leaving 16 bases between. The CDR3 DNA sequence: TGTGCCAGCAGCCCCGGGGCAGCCCCTAACACTGAAGCTTTCTTT. It translates to CASSPGAAPNTEAFF.

The sample holds a few counts of this clonotype. CDR3 amino acids: CASSQGSTPLHF. The CDR3 DNA sequence: TGTGCCAGCAGCCAAGGGTCCACACCCCTCCACTTT. V is TRBV3-1 and J is TRBJ1-6; D is unresolved. CDR3 length equals 12 residues. CDR1 and CDR2 (germline): LGHDT, YNNKEL (reference sequence). Trimming pared 1 base from V and 11 bases from J, leaving 6 bases between.

This clonotype was picked up a small number of times. The chain is built from TRBV29-1 and TRBJ2-5, with D perhaps TRBD1 (5 bases). The end of the DNA fits TRBJ2-7 better, so the J call may be wrong. The CDR3 spans 13 residues. Germline CDR1 and CDR2: SQVTM and ANQGSEA. CDR3 protein: CSVVDRSTYEQYF. The CDR3 bases are TGCAGCGTTGTCGACAGATCAACCTACGAGCAGTACTTC.

The chain combines TRBV5-1 with TRBJ2-1; D is possibly TRBD1 (7 bases). V was trimmed by 4 bases and J by 5 bases, leaving 22 bases between them. The CDR3 spans 17 residues. Germline V CDR1 and CDR2: SGHRS, YFSETQ. The chain's CDR3 is CASSGLHRGLADNEQFF. The CDR3 nucleotides read TGCGCCAGCAGCGGGCTTCACAGGGGACTCGCAGACAATGAGCAGTTCTTC.

The chain joins TRBV5-1 to TRBJ1-1; tentative D call: TRBD1 (5 bases). Trimming cost V 3 bases and J 5 bases, with 14 bases left between them. In germline, CDR1 is SGHRS, CDR2 YFSETQ. The CDR3 length is 14 residues. In nucleotides, the CDR3 is TGCGCCAGCAGCTCCCTTGGGGAGGGGACTGAAGCTTTCTTT. Translated, it gives CASSSLGEGTEAFF.